This T cell receptor beta chain was obtained from a study of T cells in Graves' hyperthyroidism and ophthalmopathy. Germline loops: CDR1 WSHSY, CDR2 SAAADI. The CDR3 length is 12 residues. V dropped 6 bases and J dropped 5 bases, with 10 bases sitting between them. TCR beta CDR3 sequences were amplified from RNA transcripts. RT-PCR in the first round (using the HTBI primer set) targeted the TCR CDR3. TCRdb re-called the multiplex PCR reads through MiXCR, storing one row per CDR3 protein. The table lists under 450,000 distinct CDR3 sequences, approximately 15% of them singletons, with less than 25% in the top ten. This clonotype was counted a few times.

This clonotype originated in a man aged 30-40 years with Graves' hyperthyroidism that later progressed to Graves' ophthalmopathy. The rearrangement joins TRBV10-2 to TRBJ2-5, with no clear D. Sequencing input: blood. This chain's CDR3 is CASSDPLETQYF. Written as DNA, the CDR3 is TGCGCCAGCAGCGACCCACTCGAGACCCAGTACTTC.